These 6 T cell receptor beta chains originate from one sample sequenced in a study of OX40 agonist ivuxolimab in advanced cancers. The library was prepared using the immunoSEQ multiplex PCR assay. Not all clones reach the TCRdb copy of this immuneACCESS table, which keeps in-frame sequences only. Checked studies attribute under half of the gap to unresolved V genes and leave the rest unexplained. This sample comprises 15,000 or so clones, around 90% of them detected only once. Around 25% of the sample lies in the top ten. The source was CD4+ or CD8+ T cells sorted from blood, collected in a trial of the OX40 agonist ivuxolimab. Receptor source: an adult with an advanced solid tumor such as melanoma, head and neck, liver or kidney cancer.

This chain links TRBV7-2 with TRBJ2-1, with TRBD2 matching 16 bases. There are 19 residues in the CDR3. Losses at the gene ends were 5 bases for V and 7 bases for J; bases not matched to a gene: 14. Germline values: CDR1 SGHTA, CDR2 FQGNSA. CDR3 protein: CASSPSPGLAGGRRNEQFF. The CDR3 DNA reads TGTGCCAGCAGCCCCTCCCCGGGACTAGCGGGAGGGCGTCGAAATGAGCAGTTCTTC.

The V gene is TRBV10-3, the J gene TRBJ2-3; D unclear. Germline V gene sequence: CDR1 ENHRY, CDR2 SYGVKD. Deletions cut 2 bases from V and 0 bases from J, with 6 bases between. There are 14 residues in the CDR3. The CDR3: CAISEPSSTDTQYF. DNA of the CDR3: TGTGCCATCAGTGAGCCATCTAGCACAGATACGCAGTATTTT.

This clone was detected only once. The V and J genes are TRBV4-1 and TRBJ2-1, with D tentatively TRBD2 (6 bases). The CDR3 has 14 amino acids. V dropped 4 bases and J dropped 8 bases, with 15 bases sitting between them. Per the germline V gene, CDR1 is MGHRA and CDR2 is YSYEKL. The CDR3 region has the DNA TGCGCCAGCAGCCGTCCGACTAGTGCCCATGAGCAGTTCTTC. Encoded protein: CASSRPTSAHEQFF.

CDR3 region: CASSLIGTGHNEQFF. The CDR3 coding sequence is TGTGCCAGCAGTTTAATAGGGACAGGGCACAATGAGCAGTTCTTC. V gene TRBV27 combines with J gene TRBJ2-1; 9 bases are shared with TRBD1. This CDR3 spans 15 amino acids. Germline assignment: CDR1 MNHEY and CDR2 SMNVEV (reference sequence). Trimming removed 2 bases from V and 5 bases from J; junction bases left unmatched: 4.

This clone was detected once. The chain uses TRBV7-9 and TRBJ2-1; 7 bases are shared with TRBD2. V shed 5 bases, J shed 8 bases, and the junction held 9 bases outside the gene matches. Germline CDR1 and CDR2: SEHNR and FQNEAQ (reference sequence). CDR3 length equals 14 residues. CDR3 residues: CASSPRESPDEQFF. CDR3 coding DNA: TGTGCCAGCAGCCCGCGGGAGTCTCCGGATGAGCAGTTCTTC.

The chain employs TRBV30 and TRBJ1-5; D is ambiguous. The CDR3 totals 15 residues. Germline lookup yields CDR1 GTSNPN and CDR2 SVGIG (reference sequence). With 0 bases removed from V and 0 bases from J, the gap between germline ends came to 9 bases. Here the CDR3 reads CAWSVSEISNQPQHF. DNA of the CDR3: TGTGCCTGGAGTGTCTCGGAGATTAGCAATCAGCCCCAGCATTTT.